The 17 T cell receptor beta chains reported below all come from one sample, sequenced in a study of blood T cell repertoires in COVID-19. Here immunoSEQ multiplex PCR was the method, and the copy in TCRdb shows in-frame clones only, minus some. This sample carries under 300,000 clones, more than 70% of them seen once, and the ten largest clones take 0.75% to 1%. Source material: peripheral blood. These receptors came from a woman aged 40-49 years who had recovered from COVID-19.

This sequence joins TRBV10-2 and TRBJ1-1; tentative D call: TRBD1 (6 bases). Trimming removed 2 bases from V and 2 bases from J, with 9 bases in between. The V gene's germline CDR1 is WSHSY and CDR2 SAAADI. The CDR3 totals 14 residues. The CDR3 is CASSETGQNTEAFF. DNA of the CDR3: TGCGCCAGCAGTGAGACGGGACAAAACACTGAAGCTTTCTTT.

The chain combines TRBV15 with TRBJ2-7, with TRBD1 matching 8 bases. CDR1 LNHNV and CDR2 YYDKDF come from the germline V gene (reference sequence). Trimming removed 3 bases from V and 2 bases from J; junction bases left unmatched: 6. The CDR3 extends over 15 amino acids. CDR3 sequence (DNA): TGTGCCACCAGCAGCCCCAGGACAGGGACCTACGAGCAGTACTTC. This gives the protein CATSSPRTGTYEQYF. Variable domain in full (rest from reference TRBV15 and TRBJ2-7): DAMVIQNPRYQVTQFGKPVTLSCSQTLNHNVMYWYQQKSSQAPKLLFHYYDKDFNNEADTPDNFQSRRPNTSFCFLDIRSPGLGDTAMYLCATSSPRTGTYEQYFGPGTRLTVT.

The chain couples TRBV27 to TRBJ1-2, with 8 bases fitting TRBD1. The CDR3 has 14 residues. V trimming: 5 bases; J trimming: 4 bases; junction bases outside the gene matches: 6. Germline CDR1 and CDR2: MNHEY and SMNVEV (reference sequence). The CDR3 DNA reads TGTGCCAGCAGTCTCGGACAGGGAGGCTATGGCTACACCTTC. It translates to CASSLGQGGYGYTF.

The chain has TRBV5-4 and TRBJ2-1; 9 bases are shared with TRBD2. The length of the CDR3 is 16 residues. V lost 0 bases to trimming and J lost 5 bases; unmatched junction nucleotides: 6. Germline V gene data show CDR1 as SGHNT and CDR2 as YYREEE (reference sequence). This chain's CDR3 is CASSLGGTSSHNEQFF. The CDR3 nucleotides read TGTGCCAGCAGCTTGGGGGGGACTAGCAGTCACAATGAGCAGTTCTTC. The full variable domain, in which reference TRBV5-4 and TRBJ2-1 provide the parts outside the CDR3, is ETGVTQSPTHLIKTRGQQVTLRCSSQSGHNTVSWYQQALGQGPQFIFQYYREEENGRGNFPPRFSGLQFPNYSSELNVNALELDDSALYLCASSLGGTSSHNEQFFGPGTRLTVL.

CDR3 residues: CASSGGTGGFYEQYF. The CDR3 bases are TGTGCCAGCAGCGGCGGGACAGGGGGCTTCTACGAGCAGTACTTC. The chain has TRBV9 and TRBJ2-7, with 12 bases fitting TRBD1. Germline CDR1 is SGDLS and CDR2 is YYNGEE. The CDR3 length is 15 residues. V lost 3 bases and J lost 3; bases outside the gene matches: 4.

V and J are TRBV7-2 and TRBJ2-3; D remains ambiguous. Germline CDR1 SGHTA, CDR2 FQGNSA. V lost 5 bases to trimming and J lost 6 bases, with 9 bases between them. The CDR3 contains 12 residues. The CDR3 loop is CASSPSADTQYF. For the CDR3, the DNA is TGTGCCAGCAGCCCTTCAGCGGATACGCAGTATTTT.

The V and J genes are TRBV3-1 (or the pseudogene TRBV3-2) and TRBJ1-2; a possible D gene is TRBD1 (5 bases). From germline, CDR1 is LGHDT and CDR2 YNNKEL (reference sequence). The CDR3 runs to 13 residues. V lost 4 bases to trimming and J lost 4 bases, with 10 bases between them. The CDR3 reads CASSPAGPYGYTF. The CDR3 nucleotides read TGTGCCAGCAGCCCCGCAGGGCCCTATGGCTACACCTTC.

The chain links TRBV9 to TRBJ2-3, with D possibly matching TRBD2 (5 bases). V was cut by 4 bases and J by 2 bases, with 11 bases left in between. Germline assignment: CDR1 SGDLS and CDR2 YYNGEE. The CDR3 sequence is 14 residues long. CDR3 sequence reads: CASSHGVATDTQYF. In DNA form, the CDR3 reads TGTGCCAGCAGCCACGGGGTGGCCACAGATACGCAGTATTTT.

This chain links TRBV11-3 with TRBJ1-2; possible D gene TRBD1, 5 bases. The CDR3 extends over 13 amino acids. Trimming cost V 7 bases and J 3 bases, with 12 bases left between them. In germline, CDR1 is SGHNT, CDR2 YENEEA. The DNA of the CDR3 is TGTGCCAGCACGAGGCGGGGCGACTATGGCTACACCTTC. Translated, it gives CASTRRGDYGYTF.

The J gene is TRBJ1-1, the V gene TRBV10-3; 7 nucleotides align to TRBD1. The trim removed 6 bases at V and 4 bases at J, leaving 5 bases unmatched. The CDR3 sequence is 13 residues long. The germline gives CDR1 ENHRY, CDR2 SYGVKD. The CDR3 reads CAISPDRVTEAFF. The CDR3 DNA sequence: TGTGCCATCAGCCCCGACAGGGTCACTGAAGCTTTCTTT.

This clone was detected a few times. The chain combines TRBV6-5 with TRBJ2-3; 10 bases are shared with TRBD2. Germline V gene sequence: CDR1 MNHEY, CDR2 SVGAGI. The CDR3 extends over 15 amino acids. V gave up 6 bases and J gave up 4 bases; unmatched junction bases: 7. In DNA, the CDR3 is TGTGCCAGCAGCCCCCTAGCGGGAGAGGCAGATACGCAGTATTTT. Residues: CASSPLAGEADTQYF.

The V gene is TRBV30, the J gene TRBJ1-4; 7 bases are shared with TRBD1. After removal of 0 bases from V and 2 bases from J, the junction contained 9 bases not matched to a gene. CDR1 GTSNPN and CDR2 SVGIG come from the germline V gene (reference sequence). The CDR3 sequence is 17 residues long. This CDR3 reads CAWSVSRRGATNEKLFF. CDR3 DNA: TGTGCCTGGAGTGTATCCCGCAGGGGGGCGACTAATGAAAAACTGTTTTTT.

V and J are TRBV29-1 and TRBJ2-7; TRBD2 matches 8 bases. The CDR3 is 17 amino acids. CDR1 and CDR2 from the germline V gene are SQVTM and ANQGSEA. V lost 1 base and J lost 2; bases outside the gene matches: 13. CDR3 region: CSVEGPPGRGGPYEQYF. In nucleotides, the CDR3 is TGCAGCGTTGAAGGCCCGCCCGGGAGGGGAGGACCCTACGAGCAGTACTTC.

This clone was seen just once. This sequence joins TRBV10-3 and TRBJ1-1; 11 nucleotides line up with TRBD1. The length of the CDR3 is 16 residues. The V and J ends lost 8 bases and 1 base, in that order; junction bases with no gene match: 9. Germline values: CDR1 ENHRY, CDR2 SYGVKD. CDR3 amino acids: CAIAGTGGGGNTEAFF. The DNA of the CDR3 is TGTGCCATCGCGGGGACAGGGGGTGGAGGGAACACTGAAGCTTTCTTT.

The chain has TRBV3-1 (or the pseudogene TRBV3-2) and TRBJ1-3, with D possibly TRBD1 on 6 matching bases. The V gene's germline CDR1 is LGHDT and CDR2 YNNKEL (reference sequence). V was trimmed by 2 bases and J by 4 bases, leaving 12 bases between them. The CDR3 runs 15 residues. In DNA, the CDR3 is TGTGCCAGCAGCCAATCCCCAGGGGCAGGAAACACCATATATTTT. Translation: CASSQSPGAGNTIYF.

The V and J genes are TRBV6-2 or TRBV6-3 and TRBJ1-2; D is perhaps TRBD1 (5 bases). Germline loops: CDR1 MNHEY, CDR2 SVGEGT. CDR3 size: 18 residues. The V end was cut by 2 bases, the J end by 5 bases, with 24 bases between. CDR3 sequence: CASSYLGRAGGVYYGYTF. The DNA of the CDR3 is TGTGCCAGCAGTTACCTCGGACGGGCCGGAGGGGTCTATTATGGCTACACCTTC.

The chain has TRBV5-3 and TRBJ2-7; possibly TRBD2 for D (6 bases). TRBV5-3 is classed as an ORF, of uncertain function. V was cut by 2 bases and J by 5 bases, with 20 bases left in between. The CDR3 consists of 16 residues. The CDR3 spells CARSFVGASVPHEQYV. For the CDR3, the DNA is TGTGCCAGAAGCTTCGTAGGGGCTAGCGTCCCCCACGAGCAGTACGTC.